A selection of T cell receptor beta chains follows, all from one sample in a study of cytomegalovirus exposure and HLA in healthy donors. This table comes from immunoSEQ multiplex PCR, and its TCRdb copy is limited to in-frame clones, with some not included. Here the sample spans 210,000 or so clones, approximately 80% being singletons. The material sequenced was PBMCs. All receptors come from a girl aged 5-17 years in good health and CMV-seronegative. CDR3s include the opening cysteine and the closing phenylalanine or tryptophan. The D gene is left open where the match is weak. Expanded clones are given a class, and other clones once, few, many or no size at all.

d_gene,j_gene,v_gene,abundance,CDR3aa,CDR3nt
TRBD1,TRBJ2-5,TRBV9,NA,CASSVGFSDRAAETQYF,TGTGCCAGCAGCGTAGGGTTCTCTGACAGGGCGGCCGAGACCCAGTACTTC
TRBD2,TRBJ2-7,TRBV19,NA,CASSIGGGSYEQYF,TGTGCCAGTAGTATAGGGGGGGGCTCCTACGAGCAGTACTTC
NA,TRBJ1-1,TRBV19,NA,CASAWTENTEAFF,TGTGCCAGTGCCTGGACAGAGAACACTGAAGCTTTCTTT
TRBD1,TRBJ2-7,TRBV9,NA,CASSARDRASYEQYF,TGTGCCAGCAGCGCGAGGGACAGGGCGTCCTACGAGCAGTACTTC
TRBD2,TRBJ2-1,TRBV7-3,NA,CASSSERGSPHEQFF,TGTGCCAGCAGCTCGGAGCGGGGGAGCCCCCATGAGCAGTTCTTC
TRBD1,TRBJ1-2,TRBV28,NA,CASSLINRGGGYTF,TGTGCCAGCAGTTTGATAAACAGGGGCGGTGGCTACACCTTC
TRBD1,TRBJ1-4,TRBV28,NA,CASRTGQGNEKLFF,TGTGCCAGCAGAACCGGACAGGGAAATGAAAAACTGTTTTTT
TRBD1,TRBJ1-5,TRBV6-6,NA,CASSGGTGANNQPQHF,TGTGCCAGCAGTGGCGGGACAGGGGCGAACAATCAGCCCCAGCATTTT
TRBD2,TRBJ2-1,TRBV30,NA,CAWSGLAGGSSSYNEQFF,TGTGCCTGGAGTGGACTAGCGGGAGGCTCTAGCTCCTACAATGAGCAGTTCTTC
NA,TRBJ1-1,TRBV28,once,CASSLRETEAFF,TGTGCCAGCAGTTTACGGGAGACTGAAGCTTTCTTT
TRBD1,TRBJ1-2,TRBV5-1,NA,CASSSQGASGGYTF,TGCGCCAGCAGCTCACAGGGGGCGTCCGGTGGCTACACCTTC
TRBD1,TRBJ2-1,TRBV2,NA,CASKRDSINEQFF,TGTGCCAGCAAAAGGGACAGCATCAATGAGCAGTTCTTC
TRBD1,TRBJ1-1,TRBV6-5,NA,CASRGVGTGVTEAFF,TGTGCCAGCCGAGGAGTGGGGACAGGGGTAACTGAAGCTTTCTTT
TRBD1,TRBJ2-1,TRBV28,NA,CASSTMTGAYNEQFF,TGTGCCAGCAGTACAATGACAGGGGCTTACAATGAGCAGTTCTTC
TRBD2,TRBJ2-7,TRBV4-1,NA,CASSLPTSGRFYEQYF,TGCGCCAGCAGCCTACCGACTAGCGGGAGATTCTACGAGCAGTACTTC
TRBD2,TRBJ2-1,TRBV5-1,few,CASSLATSGRVREQFF,TGCGCCAGCAGCTTGGCCACTAGCGGGAGAGTCCGGGAGCAGTTCTTC